This is a list of T cell receptor beta chains from one sample in a study of shared T cell receptors in the human thymus. Assay: immunoSEQ multiplex PCR; the TCRdb copy retains only in-frame clones and omits some. Among hundreds of thousands of clones, around 87% were seen once, and the ten largest hold roughly 0.0087%. These records were also assigned to another study, of human thymus T cells.

The specimen sequenced was thymocytes. These receptors all come from a boy in the first two years of life with a congenital heart defect. The CDR3 runs from the conserved cysteine through the conserved F or W. The order of the fields is D gene, V gene, clone size, J gene, CDR3 protein, CDR3 DNA. D genes are given only for firm matches. Some rows have no size entry. The others give once, few or many, or a class for an expanded clone.

.,TRBV29-1,once,TRBJ2-3,CSVGWQTDTQYF,TGCAGCGTTGGGTGGCAGACAGATACGCAGTATTTT
TRBD1,TRBV5-1,.,TRBJ1-6,CASSLKETGTNSPLHF,TGCGCCAGCAGCTTGAAGGAGACAGGGACCAATTCACCCCTCCACTTT
TRBD1,TRBV19,.,TRBJ1-2,CASTGQGRDGYTF,TGTGCCAGCACCGGACAGGGGAGGGATGGCTACACCTTC
TRBD2,TRBV9,.,TRBJ2-4,CASSVGPAGVAKNIQYF,TGTGCCAGCAGCGTAGGGCCTGCGGGAGTCGCCAAAAACATTCAGTACTTC
.,TRBV13,.,TRBJ2-7,CASSLGDSPYEQYF,TGTGCCAGCAGCTTAGGGGACAGCCCCTACGAGCAGTACTTC
TRBD1,TRBV7-2,.,TRBJ1-4,CASSLAGQVTNEKLFF,TGTGCCAGCAGCTTAGCTGGACAGGTAACTAATGAAAAACTGTTTTTT
.,TRBV2,.,TRBJ2-7,CASNPRQGRYEQYF,TGTGCCAGCAATCCCCGGCAGGGGCGGTACGAGCAGTACTTC
TRBD1,TRBV7-9,.,TRBJ2-1,CASSPRTGGGNEQFF,TGTGCCAGCAGCCCTCGGACAGGGGGTGGCAATGAGCAGTTCTTC
TRBD1,TRBV9,.,TRBJ1-2,CASSVGQGAYGYTF,TGTGCCAGCAGCGTAGGGCAGGGGGCATATGGCTACACCTTC
TRBD1,TRBV6-1,.,TRBJ2-3,CASSEKWDRDIFPDTQYF,TGTGCCAGCAGTGAAAAGTGGGACAGGGATATTTTCCCAGATACGCAGTATTTT
.,TRBV30,.,TRBJ1-4,CAWSAPPYRHPNEKLFF,TGTGCCTGGAGTGCACCCCCCTACAGGCACCCGAATGAAAAACTGTTTTTT
.,TRBV11-2,.,TRBJ1-1,CASSLDRGPFMNTEAFF,TGTGCCAGCAGCTTAGATCGTGGGCCTTTCATGAACACTGAAGCTTTCTTT
TRBD1,TRBV4-1,.,TRBJ2-7,CASSQLAPTGASEQYF,TGCGCCAGCAGCCAGCTAGCTCCTACAGGGGCGTCCGAGCAGTACTTC